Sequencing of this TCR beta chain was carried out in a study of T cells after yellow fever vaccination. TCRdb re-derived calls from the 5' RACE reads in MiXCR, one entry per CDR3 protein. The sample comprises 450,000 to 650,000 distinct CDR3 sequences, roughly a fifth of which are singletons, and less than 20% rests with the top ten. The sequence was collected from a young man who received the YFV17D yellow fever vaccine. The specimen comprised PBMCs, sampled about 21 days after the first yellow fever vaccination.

DNA of the CDR3: TGTGCCAGCAGCTTGATGACAAGCACAGATACGCAGTATTTT. Translation gives CASSLMTSTDTQYF. The rearrangement joins TRBV5-8 to TRBJ2-3; D not resolved. The CDR3 length is 14 residues. The V end lost 1 base, the J end lost 0 bases, and 6 bases lay between the germline ends. In germline, CDR1 is SGHTS, CDR2 YDEGEE.